This T cell receptor beta chain was identified during a study of blood T cell repertoires in COVID-19. As for the study in general: Acute-phase and convalescent COVID-19 samples originated in the United States, Italy and Spain. PBMCs, B-cell-depleted T cells, or T cells provided the cDNA or gDNA that made up the material.

As originally analysed: Reference gene primer amplification in the assay estimated nucleated cell counts. Only in-frame clones appear in the TCRdb table, and some are missing; sequencing was by immunoSEQ multiplex PCR. V and J calls and clone size are given by that table; D and trimming were obtained from the DNA. Among some 200,000 clones listed, 75% to 90% were seen once. CDR3 length: 12 residues. In germline, CDR1 is MDHEN, CDR2 SYDVKM. This rearrangement joins TRBV28 to TRBJ1-2, with TRBD1 identical over 7 bases. The specimen sequenced was peripheral blood. This receptor was obtained from a woman aged 55-69 years with acute or convalescent COVID-19. The CDR3 DNA follows: TGTGCGGGGGGACAGATTAACTATGGCTACACCTTC. It yields the protein CAGGQINYGYTF.